In this sample, the clone carrying this T cell receptor (beta chain) turned up many times. Its matching antigen is unknown. The sample originates from a study of naive and memory T cell subsets. Two oligonucleotides, mixed equimolar, formed the beta constant-region primer covering TRBC1 and TRBC2. Ligated cDNA was amplified by four rounds of PCR with nested alpha and beta constant-region primers and SP2. Ligation attached a single-stranded oligonucleotide with a 12-nucleotide UMI and the SP2 primer to the cDNA 3' end. TCRdb reprocessed the UMI-ligation and nested PCR reads via MiXCR and lists one record per CDR3 protein. The sample holds 100,000 to 150,000 distinct CDR3 sequences, around 35% seen once. Points from the study as a whole: Diversity fell and Gini index rose from naive through CM, EM, EMRA.

CDR3 length equals 13 residues. CDR1 is LNHDA and CDR2 is SQIVND in the germline V gene (reference sequence). Trimming removed 7 bases from V and 13 bases from J; junction bases left unmatched: 12. This sequence joins TRBV19 and TRBJ2-1; 8 positions match TRBD2. This clonotype was obtained from a human donor in good health. Sample: central memory CD4+ T cells from blood. This CDR3 reads CASKERESKLQFF. DNA for the CDR3: TGTGCCAGTAAAGAGCGGGAGTCGAAATTACAGTTCTTC.